This TCR beta chain derives from a study of blood T cell repertoires in COVID-19. Study at large: Nucleic acid was either cDNA or gDNA, and it came from T cells, B-cell-depleted T cells, or PBMCs.

Study members were between roughly 18 and 89 years old and lived in 20 to 25 US regions. The study assigned cohorts using participant-reported clinical history. For recovered donors of Cohort 3, there were two negative PCRs, clearance, or symptom resolution. This CDR3 comprises 12 residues. V was shortened by 6 bases and J by 8 bases, with 12 bases between the two germline ends. From germline, CDR1 is MNHEY and CDR2 SVGAGI. Produced via immunoSEQ multiplex PCR; TCRdb's table is partial and in-frame only. The sample carries a few hundred thousand clones, approximately 85% recorded once. The sequenced sample consisted of PBMCs or T cells enriched from blood (not recorded which). This clonotype was sampled from a woman aged 25-40 years who had recovered from COVID-19. The V and J genes are TRBV6-5 and TRBJ2-3, with a possible D match to TRBD2 (6 bases). The CDR3 DNA reads TGTGCCAGCAGAACTTGGGAGGCTACGCAGTATTTT. Encoded protein: CASRTWEATQYF.